This T cell receptor (beta chain) was observed in a study of blood T cell repertoires in COVID-19. Study background: Sites across the United States, Italy and Spain contributed samples from acute and convalescent COVID-19. PBMCs, B-cell-depleted T cells, or T cells provided the cDNA or gDNA that made up the material.

In the original processing: Nucleated cell number was recorded as an estimate derived from reference gene primer amplification. Sequencing used immunoSEQ multiplex PCR; TCRdb keeps in-frame clones, though not all of them. V and J calls and clone size follow that table, whereas D and trimming were derived from the DNA. The sample has roughly 260,000 clones, 80% to 90% seen once; the top ten hold 2.3%. V was clipped by 1 base and J by 9 bases; unmatched bases: 9. The V gene's germline CDR1 is KGHDR and CDR2 SFDVKD. The CDR3 sequence is 16 residues long. The chain links TRBV24-1 to TRBJ2-1; the match to TRBD2 covers 9 bases. The origin of this receptor is a woman in her forties or fifties with acute or convalescent COVID-19. Sequencing was done on a sample of peripheral blood. DNA of the CDR3: TGTGCCACCAGTGATTTAAAGTCTAGCGGGAAGGCTGAGCAGTTCTTC. It codes for CATSDLKSSGKAEQFF.